These 26 T cell receptor beta chains share one sample of origin, sequenced in a study of T cells in Graves' hyperthyroidism and ophthalmopathy. RNA transcripts were the template for amplifying TCR beta CDR3 regions. HTBI primers drove first-round RT-PCR of the TCR CDR3. TCRdb redid the calling of the multiplex PCR reads with MiXCR, one entry per CDR3 protein. The sample contains under 350,000 distinct CDR3 sequences, 15% to 20% of which appear only once. The specimen was blood. The source of these receptors is a woman between 45 and 60 years old with Graves' hyperthyroidism.

This clonotype has at least ten counts. This chain links TRBV7-2 with TRBJ2-1, with 11 bases identical to TRBD2. V trimming: 5 bases; J trimming: 7 bases; junction bases outside the gene matches: 7. CDR3 length equals 15 residues. The germline gives CDR1 SGHTA, CDR2 FQGNSA. CDR3 sequence: CASSLSGGAGNEQFF. DNA of the CDR3: TGTGCCAGCAGCCTTAGCGGGGGGGCAGGTAATGAGCAGTTCTTC.

The chain links TRBV19 to TRBJ2-1; TRBD2 matches 9 bases. This CDR3 has 16 amino acids. Germline trimming cut 8 bases from V and 5 bases from J; bases unmatched to any gene: 13. Germline CDR1 and CDR2: LNHDA and SQIVND (reference sequence). In DNA, the CDR3 is TGTGCCAGTTCGATAGCGGGGCTAGCGGGGAACAATGAGCAGTTCTTC. Translation gives CASSIAGLAGNNEQFF.

The table lists this clonotype with a few counts. This chain uses TRBV3-1 with TRBJ2-3; TRBD2 might be the D (5 bases). The CDR3 is 13 residues long. Germline CDR1 reads LGHDT; CDR2 reads YNNKEL (reference sequence). V lost 1 base and J 4 bases, leaving 6 bases between the germline ends. CDR3 residues: CASSQAGADTQYF. The DNA of the CDR3 is TGTGCCAGCAGCCAAGCCGGGGCAGATACGCAGTATTTT.

The V and J genes are TRBV29-1 and TRBJ2-3, with D possibly being TRBD1 (6 bases). V was shortened by 4 bases and J by 0 bases, with 8 bases between the two germline ends. The CDR3 totals 13 residues. In germline, CDR1 is SQVTM, CDR2 ANQGSEA. The CDR3 DNA follows: TGCAGCGTTGGGACAGCTAGCACAGATACGCAGTATTTT. Protein: CSVGTASTDTQYF.

The sample holds a few counts of this clonotype. V gene TRBV14 combines with J gene TRBJ2-1; D is unresolved. Between the trimmed V and J ends, which lost 1 base and 5 bases, there was a span of 6 bases. Germline V gives CDR1 SGHDN, CDR2 FVKESK. The CDR3 loop spans 13 amino acids. This CDR3 reads CASSQVLDNEQFF. CDR3 sequence (DNA): TGTGCCAGCAGCCAAGTTTTAGACAATGAGCAGTTCTTC.

V gene TRBV6-1 combines with J gene TRBJ1-3, with D possibly TRBD1 on 5 matching bases. V lost 7 bases and J lost 0, with 16 bases in between. The CDR3 sequence is 16 residues long. CDR1 and CDR2 (germline): MNHNS, SASEGT. CDR3 sequence: CASNRQLTNSGNTIYF. The CDR3 nucleotides are TGTGCCAGCAACCGACAGCTGACTAACTCTGGAAACACCATATATTTT.

This chain joins TRBV27 and TRBJ2-3; the match to TRBD2 covers 8 bases. J was trimmed by 2 bases and V by 6 bases; bases with no gene match: 13. Germline values: CDR1 MNHEY, CDR2 SMNVEV (reference sequence). The length of the CDR3 is 17 residues. CDR3 sequence: CASSPRRRGGYTDTQYF. The CDR3 DNA reads TGTGCCAGCAGCCCCCGCCGGCGCGGGGGGTACACAGATACGCAGTATTTT.

This clonotype was counted only a few times. The CDR3 is CASSPQGINTEAFF. CDR3 nucleotide sequence: TGCGCCAGCAGCCCTCAGGGGATAAACACTGAAGCTTTCTTT. This chain links TRBV5-1 with TRBJ1-1; the D gene is possibly TRBD1 (6 bases). Looked up from germline, CDR1 is SGHRS and CDR2 is YFSETQ. Trimming stripped 4 bases from V and 2 bases from J, with 12 bases between. The CDR3 covers 14 residues.

This clonotype was seen a handful of times. The chain employs TRBV29-1 and TRBJ2-3, with TRBD2 matching 12 bases. This CDR3 is 16 amino acids long. Germline trimming cut 1 base from V and 5 bases from J; bases unmatched to any gene: 7. Germline CDR1 is SQVTM and CDR2 is ANQGSEA. The CDR3 loop reads CSVEAPGLAGQDTQYF. The CDR3 bases are TGCAGCGTTGAAGCCCCCGGACTAGCGGGACAAGATACGCAGTATTTT.

This chain joins TRBV5-6 and TRBJ2-5; D ambiguous. V lost 3 bases and J 2 bases, leaving 14 bases between the germline ends. CDR1 and CDR2 (germline): SGHDT, YYEEEE. This CDR3 region has 15 residues. The CDR3 here is CASSSDPAGQETQYF. The CDR3, as DNA: TGTGCCAGCAGCTCCGATCCCGCAGGTCAAGAGACCCAGTACTTC.

This clonotype was recorded many times. The CDR3 protein is CASSLVLAGGRETQYF. CDR3 bases: TGTGCCAGCAGCTTAGTCCTAGCGGGGGGGCGAGAGACCCAGTACTTC. V is TRBV7-2 and J is TRBJ2-5, with 12 nucleotides matching TRBD2. The junction had 4 bases not matched to a gene; V was cut back by 1 base and J by 4 bases. The germline V gene encodes CDR1 SGHTA and CDR2 FQGNSA. This CDR3 region has 16 residues.

This clonotype has just a few counts. J is TRBJ2-1 and V is TRBV11-3; possible D gene TRBD2, 7 bases. Trimming removed 2 bases from V and 6 bases from J, with 20 bases in between. The germline V gene encodes CDR1 SGHNT and CDR2 YENEEA. This CDR3 region has 17 residues. This chain's CDR3 is CASSLMRGGGGVNEQFF. CDR3 nucleotide sequence: TGTGCCAGCAGCTTAATGCGAGGAGGGGGAGGGGTCAATGAGCAGTTCTTC.

The gene calls are TRBV28 and TRBJ1-2; no clear D gene. The CDR3 length is 12 residues. Trimming shortened V by 5 bases and J by 7 bases, and 11 bases separated the two germline ends. Germline V gives CDR1 MDHEN, CDR2 SYDVKM. The CDR3 DNA sequence: TGTGCCAGCAGTAGGCAGGCGGTTGGCTACACCTTC. Translated: CASSRQAVGYTF.

At least ten counts were recorded for this clonotype. The chain is built from TRBV20-1 and TRBJ1-1; TRBD1 agrees at 7 bases. CDR1 and CDR2 (germline): DFQATT, SNEGSKA (reference sequence). J was trimmed by 1 base and V by 3 bases; bases with no gene match: 5. This CDR3 comprises 14 residues. The CDR3: CSASRGSGNTEAFF. Written as DNA, the CDR3 is TGCAGTGCTAGCAGGGGGAGTGGGAACACTGAAGCTTTCTTT.

The chain links TRBV3-1 to TRBJ1-2; D may be TRBD1 (5 bases). V lost 6 bases and J 5 bases, leaving 19 bases between the germline ends. Germline V lookup: CDR1 LGHDT, CDR2 YNNKEL (reference sequence). This CDR3 has 15 amino acids. This chain's CDR3 is CASSPGLGSSYGYTF. The CDR3 DNA reads as TGTGCCAGCAGTCCAGGGCTTGGATCTTCATATGGCTACACCTTC.

This clonotype occurred many times. The V and J genes are TRBV11-1 and TRBJ1-4; D is unresolved. This CDR3 contains 12 residues. The V gene lost 3 bases and the J gene lost 7 bases, with 6 bases spanning the gap. Per the germline V gene, CDR1 is SGHAT and CDR2 is FQDESV (reference sequence). CDR3 loop: CASSFRVEKLFF. DNA for the CDR3: TGTGCCAGCAGCTTCCGGGTTGAAAAACTGTTTTTT.

The rearrangement joins TRBV7-9 to TRBJ2-3; TRBD2 matches at 10 bases. The CDR3 sequence is 16 residues long. J was trimmed by 6 bases and V by 1 base; bases with no gene match: 7. Looked up from germline, CDR1 is SEHNR and CDR2 is FQNEAQ (reference sequence). As DNA, the CDR3 is TGTGCCAGCAGCTTAGTACTAGCGGGGCCGATCGATACGCAGTATTTT. This translates into CASSLVLAGPIDTQYF.

The CDR3 sequence: CASSADREYTPNEQFF. The CDR3, as DNA: TGTGCCAGCAGCGCCGACAGGGAATATACACCCAATGAGCAGTTCTTC. The chain joins TRBV7-9 to TRBJ2-1; 7 bases align to TRBD1. The trim removed 5 bases at V and 6 bases at J, leaving 13 bases unmatched. The germline V gene has CDR1 SEHNR and CDR2 FQNEAQ (reference sequence). This CDR3 region has 16 residues. The full variable domain, in which reference TRBV7-9 and TRBJ2-1 provide the parts outside the CDR3, is DTGVSQNPRHKITKRGQNVTFRCDPISEHNRLYWYRQTLGQGPEFLTYFQNEAQLEKSRLLSDRFSAERPKGSFSTLEIQRTEQGDSAMYLCASSADREYTPNEQFFGPGTRLTVL.

This clonotype was observed a handful of times. CDR3 in amino acids: CASSLTGTGYEQYF. The CDR3 bases are TGTGCCAGCAGCTTAACCGGGACAGGGTACGAGCAGTACTTC. The chain is built from TRBV7-3 and TRBJ2-7; 9 nucleotides line up with TRBD1. Germline lookup yields CDR1 SGHTA and CDR2 FQGTGA. V shed 0 bases and J 4 bases; nucleotides not matched to a gene: 1. The CDR3 is 14 residues long.

This clonotype was observed at least ten times. This chain connects TRBV20-1 to TRBJ2-3; TRBD2 matches 7 bases. The CDR3 contains 14 residues. Losses at the gene ends were 6 bases for V and 2 bases for J; bases not matched to a gene: 8. Germline V gene data show CDR1 as DFQATT and CDR2 as SNEGSKA (reference sequence). CDR3 region: CSAPSLANTDTQYF. The CDR3 DNA reads as TGCAGTGCGCCGTCACTAGCGAACACAGATACGCAGTATTTT.

This clonotype was detected many times. The genes are TRBV11-3 and TRBJ2-1; TRBD2 might be the D (6 bases). The CDR3 is made up of 13 amino acids. Trimming took 0 bases from V and 10 from J, leaving 10 bases between them. The germline V gene has CDR1 SGHNT and CDR2 YENEEA. The DNA of the CDR3 is TGTGCCAGCAGCTTAGATTCGGAGGGCGAGCAGTTCTTC. It yields the protein CASSLDSEGEQFF.

This clonotype has at least ten counts. The rearrangement links TRBV11-2 to TRBJ2-5; tentatively, D is TRBD2 (7 bases). Germline lookup yields CDR1 SGHAT and CDR2 FQNNGV. Trimming removed 5 bases from V and 4 bases from J, with 14 bases in between. CDR3 length equals 14 residues. This CDR3 is CASSTYREGETQYF. The CDR3 nucleotides read TGTGCCAGCAGCACTTACAGGGAGGGAGAGACCCAGTACTTC.

The chain links TRBV7-3 to TRBJ2-1; 8 bases are shared with TRBD2. The CDR3 extends over 16 amino acids. Germline trimming cut 6 bases from V and 2 bases from J; bases unmatched to any gene: 9. From germline, CDR1 is SGHTA and CDR2 FQGTGA. In DNA, the CDR3 is TGTGCCAGCAGTTCCAGCGGGAGAGGCACCTACAATGAGCAGTTCTTC. Translating it yields CASSSSGRGTYNEQFF. Combining the CDR3 with reference TRBV7-3 and TRBJ2-1 gives the whole variable domain GAGVSQTPSNKVTEKGKYVELRCDPISGHTALYWYRQSLGQGPEFLIYFQGTGAADDSGLPNDRFFAVRPEGSVSTLKIQRTERGDSAVYLCASSSSGRGTYNEQFFGPGTRLTVL.

This clonotype was found many times. The genes are TRBV29-1 and TRBJ1-5, with 9 nucleotides matching TRBD1. The V gene end was trimmed by 7 bases and the J gene end by 1 base; junction bases not matched to a gene: 5. The CDR3 extends over 14 amino acids. CDR1 and CDR2 (germline): SQVTM, ANQGSEA. In nucleotides, the CDR3 is TGCAGCGCTTTGACAGGGGGGAGCAATCAGCCCCAGCATTTT. This translates into CSALTGGSNQPQHF.

The V call is TRBV19, the J call TRBJ1-1; D is ambiguous. There are 15 residues in the CDR3. V was pared by 5 bases and J by 1 base, with 14 bases between. Germline V gives CDR1 LNHDA, CDR2 SQIVND (reference sequence). CDR3 residues: CASSSHLGGNTEAFF. CDR3 DNA: TGTGCCAGTAGTTCTCATCTGGGTGGGAACACTGAAGCTTTCTTT.

The chain has TRBV20-1 and TRBJ2-5; 7 bases align to TRBD1. The CDR3 runs to 12 residues. The V gene end was trimmed by 5 bases and the J gene end by 5 bases; junction bases not matched to a gene: 5. From germline, CDR1 is DFQATT and CDR2 SNEGSKA (reference sequence). The CDR3 DNA follows: TGCAGTGCTCTCAGGGGGTCGGAGACCCAGTACTTC. It specifies CSALRGSETQYF.